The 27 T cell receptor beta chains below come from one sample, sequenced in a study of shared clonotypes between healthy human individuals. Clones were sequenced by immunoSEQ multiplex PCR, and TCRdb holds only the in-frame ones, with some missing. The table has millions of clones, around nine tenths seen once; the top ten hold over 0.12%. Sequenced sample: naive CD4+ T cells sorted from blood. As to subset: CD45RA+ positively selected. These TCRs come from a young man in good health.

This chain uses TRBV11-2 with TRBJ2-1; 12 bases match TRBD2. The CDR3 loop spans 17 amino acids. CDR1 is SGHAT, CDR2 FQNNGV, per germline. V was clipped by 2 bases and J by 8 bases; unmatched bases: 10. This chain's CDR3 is CASSLIETSGSFDEQFF. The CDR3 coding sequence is TGTGCCAGCAGCTTAATCGAGACTAGCGGGAGTTTCGATGAGCAGTTCTTC.

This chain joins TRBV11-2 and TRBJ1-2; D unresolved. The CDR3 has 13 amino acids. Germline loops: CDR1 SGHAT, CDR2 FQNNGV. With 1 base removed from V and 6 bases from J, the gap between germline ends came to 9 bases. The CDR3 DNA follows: TGTGCCAGCAGCTTAGTAATGGGGAATGGCTACACCTTC. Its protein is CASSLVMGNGYTF.

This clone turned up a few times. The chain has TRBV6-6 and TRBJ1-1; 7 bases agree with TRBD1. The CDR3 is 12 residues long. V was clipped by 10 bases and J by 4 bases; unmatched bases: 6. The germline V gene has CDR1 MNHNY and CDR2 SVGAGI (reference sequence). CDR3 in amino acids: CAIQTGVTEAFF. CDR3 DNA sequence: TGTGCCATACAAACAGGGGTCACTGAAGCTTTCTTT.

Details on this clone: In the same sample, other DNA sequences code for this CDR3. Here the CDR3 reads CASSVGTVNTEAFF. CDR3 bases: TGTGCCAGCAGCGTAGGGACGGTCAACACTGAAGCTTTCTTT. This chain uses TRBV9 with TRBJ1-1; D uncertain. The CDR3 covers 14 residues. V lost 0 bases to trimming and J lost 2 bases, with 8 bases between them. Per the germline V gene, CDR1 is SGDLS and CDR2 is YYNGEE.

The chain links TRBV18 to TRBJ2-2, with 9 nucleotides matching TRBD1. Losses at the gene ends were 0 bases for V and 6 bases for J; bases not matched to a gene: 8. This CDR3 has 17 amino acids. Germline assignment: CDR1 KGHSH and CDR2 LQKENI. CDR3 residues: CASSPPMGQGKSGELFF. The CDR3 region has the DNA TGTGCCAGCTCACCACCGATGGGACAGGGCAAATCCGGGGAGCTGTTTTTT.

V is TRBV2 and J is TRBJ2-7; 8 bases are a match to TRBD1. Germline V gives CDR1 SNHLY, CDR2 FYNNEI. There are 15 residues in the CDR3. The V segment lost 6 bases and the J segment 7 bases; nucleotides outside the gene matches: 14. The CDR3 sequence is CASSPSGGSLQEQYF. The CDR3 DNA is TGTGCCAGCAGCCCCTCAGGGGGCTCTCTACAAGAGCAGTACTTC.

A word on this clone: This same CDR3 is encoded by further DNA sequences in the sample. In nucleotides, the CDR3 is TGCGCCAGCAGCCGCGAGGGACAGGGGGCGCCGGGGGCCAACGTCCTGACTTTC. This translates into CASSREGQGAPGANVLTF. The rearrangement joins TRBV5-1 to TRBJ2-6; 12 bases align to TRBD1. Trimming took 4 bases from V and 4 from J; bases not matched to a gene: 9. The CDR3 has 18 residues. Per germline, CDR1 SGHRS and CDR2 YFSETQ.

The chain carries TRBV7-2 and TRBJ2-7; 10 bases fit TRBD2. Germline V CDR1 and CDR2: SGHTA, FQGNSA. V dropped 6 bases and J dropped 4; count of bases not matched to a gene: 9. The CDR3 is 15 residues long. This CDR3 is CASSSSSGSGYEQYF. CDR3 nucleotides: TGTGCCAGCAGTTCCTCTAGCGGGAGTGGTTACGAGCAGTACTTC.

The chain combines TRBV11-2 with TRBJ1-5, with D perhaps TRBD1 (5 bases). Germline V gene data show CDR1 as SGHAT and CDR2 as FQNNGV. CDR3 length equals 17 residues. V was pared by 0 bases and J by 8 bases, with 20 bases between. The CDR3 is CASSLDLGGALGEPQHF. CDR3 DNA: TGTGCCAGCAGCTTAGACCTCGGAGGGGCCTTAGGAGAGCCCCAGCATTTT.

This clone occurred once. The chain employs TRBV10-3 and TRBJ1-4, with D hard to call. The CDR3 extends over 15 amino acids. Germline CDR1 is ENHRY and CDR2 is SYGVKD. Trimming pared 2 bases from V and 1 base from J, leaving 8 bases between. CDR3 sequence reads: CAISEGFGTNEKLFF. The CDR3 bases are TGTGCCATCAGTGAGGGTTTTGGAACTAATGAAAAACTGTTTTTT.

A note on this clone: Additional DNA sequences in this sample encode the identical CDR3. The DNA of the CDR3 is TGTGCCAGCAGCTTAGAAGGGGGAGCCAAAAACATTCAGTACTTC. This gives the protein CASSLEGGAKNIQYF. The chain recombines TRBV7-2 with TRBJ2-4; D might be TRBD1 (6 bases). There are 15 residues in the CDR3. V was shortened by 1 base and J by 0 bases, with 7 bases between the two germline ends. Germline V lookup: CDR1 SGHTA, CDR2 FQGNSA.

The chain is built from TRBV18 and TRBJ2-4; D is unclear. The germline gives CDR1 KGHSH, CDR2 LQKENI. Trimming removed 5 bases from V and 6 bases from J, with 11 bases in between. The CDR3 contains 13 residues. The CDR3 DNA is TGTGCCAGCTCAAGGGCAGAGCTAAACATTCAGTACTTC. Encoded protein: CASSRAELNIQYF.

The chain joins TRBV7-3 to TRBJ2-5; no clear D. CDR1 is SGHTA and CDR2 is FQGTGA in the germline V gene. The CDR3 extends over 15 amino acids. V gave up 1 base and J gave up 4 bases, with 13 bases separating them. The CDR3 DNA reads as TGTGCCAGCAGCTTAATGCCCTCTAGGGTAGAGACCCAGTACTTC. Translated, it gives CASSLMPSRVETQYF.

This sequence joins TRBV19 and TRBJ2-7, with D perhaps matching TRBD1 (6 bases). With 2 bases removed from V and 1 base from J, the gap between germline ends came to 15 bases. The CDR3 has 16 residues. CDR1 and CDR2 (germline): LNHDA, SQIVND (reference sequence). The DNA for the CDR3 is TGTGCCAGTAGTATACCTGGACAGTTGGGTTCCTACGAGCAGTACTTC. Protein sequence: CASSIPGQLGSYEQYF.

The CDR3, as DNA: TGTGCCTGGAGTGAAGGGTGGGAGACCCAGTACTTC. It encodes CAWSEGWETQYF. The chain employs TRBV30 and TRBJ2-5, with D uncertain. The CDR3 loop spans 12 amino acids. Germline values: CDR1 GTSNPN, CDR2 SVGIG (reference sequence). V shed 1 base and J shed 5 bases, with 8 bases lying between them.

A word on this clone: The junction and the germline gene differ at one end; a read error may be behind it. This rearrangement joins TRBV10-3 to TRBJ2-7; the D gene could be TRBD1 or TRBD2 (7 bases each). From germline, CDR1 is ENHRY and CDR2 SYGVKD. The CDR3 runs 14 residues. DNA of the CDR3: TGTGCCGTCAGTCCACCAGGGGGGGTTTACGAGCAGTACTTC. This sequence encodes CAVSPPGGVYEQYF.

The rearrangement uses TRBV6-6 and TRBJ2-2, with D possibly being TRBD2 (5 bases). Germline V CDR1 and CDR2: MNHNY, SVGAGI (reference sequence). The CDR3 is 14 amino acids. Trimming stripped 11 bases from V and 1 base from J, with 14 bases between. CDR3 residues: CASFRGWNTGELFF. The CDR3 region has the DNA TGTGCCTCCTTTCGGGGATGGAACACCGGGGAGCTGTTTTTT.

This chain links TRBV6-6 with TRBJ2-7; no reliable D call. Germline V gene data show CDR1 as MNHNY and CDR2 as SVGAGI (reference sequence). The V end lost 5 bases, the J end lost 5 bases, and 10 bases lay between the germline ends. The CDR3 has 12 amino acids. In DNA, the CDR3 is TGTGCCAGCAGTGCCTACACGAACGAGCAGTACTTC. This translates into CASSAYTNEQYF.

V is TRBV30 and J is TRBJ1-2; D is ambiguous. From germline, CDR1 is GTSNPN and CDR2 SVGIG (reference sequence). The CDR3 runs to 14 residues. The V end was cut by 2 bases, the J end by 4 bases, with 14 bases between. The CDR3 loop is CAWSPRELFYGYTF. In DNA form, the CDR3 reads TGTGCCTGGAGTCCCCGAGAGTTATTCTATGGCTACACCTTC. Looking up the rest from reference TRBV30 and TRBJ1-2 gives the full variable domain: SQTIHQWPATLVQPVGSPLSLECTVEGTSNPNLYWYRQAAGRGLQLLFYSVGIGQISSEVPQNLSASRPQDRQFILSSKKLLLSDSGFYLCAWSPRELFYGYTFGSGTRLTVV.

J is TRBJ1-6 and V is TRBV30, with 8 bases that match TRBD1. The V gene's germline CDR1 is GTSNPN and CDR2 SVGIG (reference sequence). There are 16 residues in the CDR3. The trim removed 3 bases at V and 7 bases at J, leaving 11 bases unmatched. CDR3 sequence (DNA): TGTGCCTGGAGCCGCAACAGGGGGGTAAAGAATTCACCCCTCCACTTT. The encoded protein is CAWSRNRGVKNSPLHF. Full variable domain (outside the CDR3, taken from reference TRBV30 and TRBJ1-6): SQTIHQWPATLVQPVGSPLSLECTVEGTSNPNLYWYRQAAGRGLQLLFYSVGIGQISSEVPQNLSASRPQDRQFILSSKKLLLSDSGFYLCAWSRNRGVKNSPLHFGNGTRLTVT.

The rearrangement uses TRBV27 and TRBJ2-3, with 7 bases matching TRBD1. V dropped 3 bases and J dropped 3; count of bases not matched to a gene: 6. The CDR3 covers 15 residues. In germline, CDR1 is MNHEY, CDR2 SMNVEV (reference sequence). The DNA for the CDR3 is TGTGCCAGCAGTTTTCAGGGGGTGAGGACAGATACGCAGTATTTT. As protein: CASSFQGVRTDTQYF.

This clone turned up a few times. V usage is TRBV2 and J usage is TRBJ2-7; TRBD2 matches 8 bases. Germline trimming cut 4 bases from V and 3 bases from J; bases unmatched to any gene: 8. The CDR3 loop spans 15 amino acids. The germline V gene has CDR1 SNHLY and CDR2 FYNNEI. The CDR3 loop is CASSAGAGGLYEQYF. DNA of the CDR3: TGTGCCAGCAGTGCCGGGGCGGGGGGACTCTACGAGCAGTACTTC. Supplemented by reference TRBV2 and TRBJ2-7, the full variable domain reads EPEVTQTPSHQVTQMGQEVILRCVPISNHLYFYWYRQILGQKVEFLVSFYNNEISEKSEIFDDQFSVERPDGSNFTLKIRSTKLEDSAMYFCASSAGAGGLYEQYFGPGTRLTVT.

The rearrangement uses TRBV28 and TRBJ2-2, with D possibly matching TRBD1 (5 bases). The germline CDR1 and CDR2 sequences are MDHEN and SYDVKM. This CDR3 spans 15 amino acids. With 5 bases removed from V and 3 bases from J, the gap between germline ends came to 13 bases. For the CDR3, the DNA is TGTGCCAGCAGTCCCCCTGACAGCTACACCGGGGAGCTGTTTTTT. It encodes CASSPPDSYTGELFF.

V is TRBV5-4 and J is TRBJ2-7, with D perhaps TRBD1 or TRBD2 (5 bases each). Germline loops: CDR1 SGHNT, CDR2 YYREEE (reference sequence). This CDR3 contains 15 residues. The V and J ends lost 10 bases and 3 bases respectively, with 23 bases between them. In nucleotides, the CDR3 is TGTGCCGCCGAGGGTCAAACTGGGGCCCGCTACGAGCAGTACTTC. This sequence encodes CAAEGQTGARYEQYF.

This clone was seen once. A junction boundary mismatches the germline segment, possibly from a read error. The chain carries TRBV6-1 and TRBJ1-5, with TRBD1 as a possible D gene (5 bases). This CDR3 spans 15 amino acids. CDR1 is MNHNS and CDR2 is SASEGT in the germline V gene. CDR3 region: CASSGGGVSSQPQHF. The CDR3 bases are TGTGCCAGCAGTGGAGGAGGGGTAAGCAGTCAGCCCCAGCATTTT.

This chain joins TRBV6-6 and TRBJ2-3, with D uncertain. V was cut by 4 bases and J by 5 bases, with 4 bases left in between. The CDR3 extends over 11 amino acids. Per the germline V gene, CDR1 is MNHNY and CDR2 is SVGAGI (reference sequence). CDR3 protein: CASSWKDTQYF. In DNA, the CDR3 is TGTGCCAGCAGTTGGAAAGATACGCAGTATTTT.

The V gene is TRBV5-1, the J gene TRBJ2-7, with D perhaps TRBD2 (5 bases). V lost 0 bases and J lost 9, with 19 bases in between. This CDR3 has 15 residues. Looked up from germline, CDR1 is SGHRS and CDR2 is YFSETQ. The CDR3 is CASSLEGGLTAVQYF. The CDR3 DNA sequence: TGCGCCAGCAGCTTGGAAGGCGGGCTGACTGCCGTGCAGTACTTC.